This T cell receptor beta chain originates from a study of response to subunit inactivated influenza vaccine. Findings and limits, study-wide: Seasonal influenza vaccination, on each occasion, was suggested by the authors to recruit few new T cells.

In the case of this clonotype: Its cognate antigen is unknown.

TCRdb re-derived calls from the RT-PCR reads in MiXCR, one entry per CDR3 protein. The sample has some 600,000 distinct CDR3 sequences, around 15% seen once; the top ten hold about 7.6%. The CDR3 is 16 amino acids. J lost 10 bases, V lost 3 bases, and 9 bases had no gene match. Germline loops: CDR1 LNHDA, CDR2 SQIVND (reference sequence). The receptor was derived from a man aged 50 or older who received an inactivated influenza vaccine. This material consisted of PBMCs from blood, taken 14 days before vaccination. The chain employs TRBV19 and TRBJ2-1; 13 positions match TRBD2. The CDR3 sequence: CASSMGGTSGVREQFF. In nucleotides, the CDR3 is TGTGCCAGTAGTATGGGGGGGACTAGCGGGGTAAGGGAGCAGTTCTTC.